Each of the 10 T cell receptor beta chains below was sequenced from the same sample in a study of shared clonotypes between healthy human individuals. Method: immunoSEQ multiplex PCR; TCRdb's copy keeps in-frame clones and lacks some. The sample has some 1 million clones, approximately 76% seen once. Input material: memory CD4+ T cells sorted from blood. Subset reported: CD45RA-negative fraction. The receptors originated from a man younger than 35 in good health.

The V call is TRBV5-4, the J call TRBJ2-5; the D gene is possibly TRBD1 (6 bases). Per germline, CDR1 SGHNT and CDR2 YYREEE (reference sequence). The CDR3 runs 15 residues. V was pared by 0 bases and J by 2 bases, with 11 bases between. CDR3 DNA sequence: TGTGCCAGCAGCTTGGGCAGGGGCGTTCAAGAGACCCAGTACTTC. Protein product: CASSLGRGVQETQYF.

The V and J genes are TRBV5-8 and TRBJ2-1; 10 bases are a match to TRBD1. V lost 2 bases and J lost 15; bases outside the gene matches: 8. Germline V gene lookup returns CDR1 SGHTS and CDR2 YDEGEE. The CDR3 loop spans 13 amino acids. CDR3 residues: CASSFSRDRGRFF. The DNA for the CDR3 is TGTGCCAGCAGCTTTTCCCGGGACAGGGGACGGTTCTTC.

This chain uses TRBV10-3 with TRBJ2-5; D call uncertain. The DNA matches TRBJ2-7 better at its end, which makes the J call doubtful. The CDR3 consists of 12 residues. Per the germline V gene, CDR1 is ENHRY and CDR2 is SYGVKD. The CDR3 sequence: CAISADFYEQYF. In DNA form, the CDR3 reads TGTGCCATCAGTGCCGACTTTTACGAGCAGTACTTC.

The V and J genes are TRBV14 and TRBJ1-3; TRBD1 matches 7 bases. CDR1 and CDR2 from the germline V gene are SGHDN and FVKESK. This CDR3 has 17 residues. Trimming took 4 bases from V and 4 from J; bases not matched to a gene: 13. The CDR3 nucleotides are TGTGCCAGCAGCCTCGGAGGGACAGCGAACATAGGAAACACCATATATTTT. It encodes CASSLGGTANIGNTIYF.

This clone was found a few times. The chain employs TRBV25-1 and TRBJ1-2, with no clear D. CDR3 length: 15 residues. The V and J ends lost 3 bases and 9 bases respectively, with 20 bases between them. The germline V gene has CDR1 MGHDK and CDR2 SYGVNS. CDR3: CASSEPIGPSRRYTF. CDR3 DNA: TGTGCCAGCAGTGAGCCAATCGGACCGTCAAGACGCTACACCTTC.

This clone was seen repeatedly, ten times or more. V is TRBV5-6 and J is TRBJ1-1, with a weak D call TRBD1 (5 bases). Germline loops: CDR1 SGHDT, CDR2 YYEEEE. V lost 3 bases and J 1 base, leaving 7 bases between the germline ends. This CDR3 region has 13 residues. The CDR3 sequence is CASSSGQNTEAFF. For the CDR3, the DNA is TGTGCCAGCAGCTCTGGACAGAACACTGAAGCTTTCTTT.

In DNA form, the CDR3 reads TGTGCCAGCAGCTTTTCCCCCGCCGGAAACATTCAGTACTTC. It codes for CASSFSPAGNIQYF. The V gene is TRBV7-2, the J gene TRBJ2-4, with unresolved D. CDR1 is SGHTA and CDR2 is FQGNSA in the germline V gene. V lost 3 bases to trimming and J lost 6 bases, with 12 bases between them. The CDR3 runs to 14 residues.

This chain joins TRBV29-1 and TRBJ2-1; D is perhaps TRBD2 (6 bases). CDR1 is SQVTM and CDR2 is ANQGSEA in the germline V gene. There are 13 residues in the CDR3. Trimming pared 6 bases from V and 5 bases from J, leaving 14 bases between. The CDR3 DNA reads TGCAGCGTGGGACTCAACGAGGACAATGAGCAGTTCTTC. It specifies CSVGLNEDNEQFF.

On this clone itself: The same CDR3 also results from other DNA sequences found in this sample. J is TRBJ1-5 and V is TRBV2; tentatively, D is TRBD1 (6 bases). CDR3 length equals 14 residues. The V gene lost 3 bases and the J gene lost 1 base, with 7 bases spanning the gap. Germline assignment: CDR1 SNHLY and CDR2 FYNNEI. The chain's CDR3 is CASSEDRSNQPQHF. CDR3 in DNA: TGTGCCAGCAGTGAGGACAGAAGCAATCAGCCCCAGCATTTT.

V gene TRBV28 combines with J gene TRBJ1-2; the D is unclear. There are 12 residues in the CDR3. Germline V gives CDR1 MDHEN, CDR2 SYDVKM. The germline V and J ends were trimmed by 6 bases and 8 bases, with 13 bases remaining between them. CDR3 protein: CASRPEAKGYTF. CDR3 sequence (DNA): TGTGCCAGCAGGCCGGAGGCAAAAGGCTACACCTTC.